This T cell receptor beta chain was profiled in a study of T-cell reconstitution after alpha-beta-depleted transplantation in children. Molecular barcoding with unique molecular identifiers was used for the TCRbeta library. A single record per CDR3 protein comes from TCRdb applying MiXCR to the PCR reads. Among about 300,000 distinct CDR3 sequences listed, around 7.3% were seen once. Per the germline V gene, CDR1 is MDHEN and CDR2 is SYDVKM. This CDR3 region has 14 residues. V was shortened by 7 bases and J by 1 base, with 13 bases between the two germline ends. Concerning this clonotype: The antigen is undetermined. It may be a read error: a sequence one base away is much more abundant. The CDR3 carries no conserved terminal phenylalanine or tryptophan, so it likely arises from a read error.

Regarding the study as a whole: One year post-transplant, T-cell counts and diversity were largely derived from T cells produced anew. Surviving recipient T cells and thymic progenitors underlay high day-60 TCRbeta diversity in some patients. Expanded clones from the graft, numbering several hundred, reportedly supplied alpha-beta T cells about two months after transplant.

The clonotype originates from a female patient under 10 years old who had a stem cell transplant for Fanconi anemia, so the T cells may come from the graft donor. This chain links TRBV28 with TRBJ1-1; D gene unclear. The material was peripheral blood, obtained 360 days after TCRalphabeta/CD19-depleted stem cell transplant. In DNA, the CDR3 is TGTGCCAGCAAGGAAGCAGGACCGAACACTGAAGCTTTCTGT. Translation gives CASKEAGPNTEAFC.